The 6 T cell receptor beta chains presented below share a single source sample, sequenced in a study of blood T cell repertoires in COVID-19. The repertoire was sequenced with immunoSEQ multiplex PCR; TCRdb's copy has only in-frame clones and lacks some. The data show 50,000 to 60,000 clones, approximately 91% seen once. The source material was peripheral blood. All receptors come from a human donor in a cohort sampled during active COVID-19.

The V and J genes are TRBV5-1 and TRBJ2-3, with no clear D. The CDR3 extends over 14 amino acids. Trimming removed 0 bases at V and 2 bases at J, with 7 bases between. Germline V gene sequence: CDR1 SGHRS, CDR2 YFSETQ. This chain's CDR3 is CASSLGSYTDTQYF. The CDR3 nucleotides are TGCGCCAGCAGCTTGGGTTCCTACACAGATACGCAGTATTTT. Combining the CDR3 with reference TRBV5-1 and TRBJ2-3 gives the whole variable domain KAGVTQTPRYLIKTRGQQVTLSCSPISGHRSVSWYQQTPGQGLQFLFEYFSETQRNKGNFPGRFSGRQFSNSRSEMNVSTLELGDSALYLCASSLGSYTDTQYFGPGTRLTVL.

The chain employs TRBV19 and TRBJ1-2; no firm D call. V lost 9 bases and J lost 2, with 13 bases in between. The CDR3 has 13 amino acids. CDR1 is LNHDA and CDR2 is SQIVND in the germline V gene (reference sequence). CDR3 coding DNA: TGTGCCAGCGAAAGATCCGAGAACTATGGCTACACCTTC. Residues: CASERSENYGYTF.

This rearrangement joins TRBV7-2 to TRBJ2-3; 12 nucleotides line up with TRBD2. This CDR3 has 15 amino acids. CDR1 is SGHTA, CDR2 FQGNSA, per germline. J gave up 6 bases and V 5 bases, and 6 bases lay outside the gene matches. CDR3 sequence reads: CASSHLAGGVDTQYF. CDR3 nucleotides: TGTGCCAGCAGCCATCTAGCGGGAGGGGTCGATACGCAGTATTTT.

This CDR3 reads CAWSVNPGGNYEQYF. The DNA for the CDR3 is TGTGCCTGGAGTGTTAACCCGGGGGGTAATTACGAGCAGTACTTC. V usage is TRBV30 and J usage is TRBJ2-7, with TRBD2 matching over 7 bases. The length of the CDR3 is 15 residues. V lost 0 bases and J lost 4; bases outside the gene matches: 9. The germline gives CDR1 GTSNPN, CDR2 SVGIG (reference sequence). The complete variable domain, with remaining parts taken from reference TRBV30 and TRBJ2-7, reads SQTIHQWPATLVQPVGSPLSLECTVEGTSNPNLYWYRQAAGRGLQLLFYSVGIGQISSEVPQNLSASRPQDRQFILSSKKLLLSDSGFYLCAWSVNPGGNYEQYFGPGTRLTVT.

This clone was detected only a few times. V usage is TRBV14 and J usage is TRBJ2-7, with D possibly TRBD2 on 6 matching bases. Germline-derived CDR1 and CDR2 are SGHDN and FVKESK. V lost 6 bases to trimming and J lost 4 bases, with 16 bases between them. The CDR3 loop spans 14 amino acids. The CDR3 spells CASSAAGGGYEQYF. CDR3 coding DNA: TGTGCCAGCAGTGCGGCAGGCGGAGGGTACGAGCAGTACTTC.

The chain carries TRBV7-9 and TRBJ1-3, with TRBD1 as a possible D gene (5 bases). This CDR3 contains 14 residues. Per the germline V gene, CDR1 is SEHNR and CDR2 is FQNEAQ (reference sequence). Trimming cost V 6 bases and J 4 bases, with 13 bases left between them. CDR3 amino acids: CASRRGLQGNTIYF. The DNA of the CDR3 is TGTGCCAGCAGGCGGGGACTCCAAGGAAACACCATATATTTT.